This TCR beta chain is drawn from a study of post-analysis software for immune sequencing data. Study-level information: Progressive-relapsing, secondary progressive and relapsing-remitting multiple sclerosis were among the disease courses included. Broader study findings: Multiple sclerosis patients showed significantly lower normalized Chao1 diversity than controls did. Co-batched samples clustered tightly together by F measure. TRBV5-6, TRBV5-1 and TRBV20-1 belonged to a set of roughly 5 TRBV segments that were more frequent in patients than controls.

CDR3 size: 13 residues. V was cut by 6 bases and J by 8 bases, with 14 bases left in between. Turning to this clonotype: Its antigen is unknown.

Included in the TCR beta cDNA libraries were unique molecular identifiers. Roughly 0.5 million cDNA molecules were obtained from 1 to 10 million T cells. TCRdb analysed the PCR reads with MiXCR anew, one entry per CDR3 protein. This table holds 650,000 to 850,000 distinct CDR3 sequences, 53% found once. This sequence joins TRBV12-3 or TRBV12-4 and TRBJ2-1, with TRBD2 as a possible D gene (5 bases). Sequenced: blood. The TCR comes from a girl between 5 and 17 years old with multiple sclerosis. The DNA for the CDR3 is TGTGCCAGCAGGGTCGCGGAGGTAGATGAGCAGTTCTTC. Its translation is CASRVAEVDEQFF.